Below are 30 T cell receptor beta chains sequenced from a single sample in a study of neurological immune-mediated disorders. TCRdb independently ran MiXCR on the 5' RACE reads; one entry per CDR3 protein. This sample has fewer than 85,000 distinct CDR3 sequences, with about 5.2% found just once. Sequenced sample: PBMCs. Receptors were obtained from a woman in her twenties or thirties with multiple sclerosis.

In the case of this clonotype: A much larger clone differs from this one at a single base, so this may be a read error. V and J are TRBV3-1 and TRBJ2-5, with 8 positions matching TRBD1. Germline values: CDR1 LGHDT, CDR2 YNNKEL (reference sequence). CDR3 length: 15 amino acids. The CDR3 sequence is CANSQRTTGGETQYF. Written as DNA, the CDR3 is TGTGCCAACAGCCAAAGGACCACAGGGGGAGAGACCCAGTACTTC.

This clonotype was observed a handful of times. The CDR3 protein is CASSPEGQGYTGELFF. As DNA, the CDR3 is TGTGCCAGCAGTCCAGAGGGACAGGGGTACACCGGGGAGCTGTTTTTT. V usage is TRBV12-3 or TRBV12-4 and J usage is TRBJ2-2; TRBD1 matches 10 bases. The CDR3 runs 16 residues. With 5 bases clipped from V and 3 bases from J, the junction kept 6 bases outside the gene matches.

This clonotype turned up a few times. This chain links TRBV3-1 with TRBJ2-1, with 12 positions matching TRBD2. This CDR3 comprises 18 residues. Germline CDR1 and CDR2: LGHDT and YNNKEL (reference sequence). The trim removed 1 base at V and 0 bases at J, leaving 4 bases unmatched. The CDR3 reads CASSQVLAGGSSYNEQFF. The CDR3 DNA reads as TGTGCCAGCAGCCAAGTTCTAGCGGGAGGGAGCTCCTACAATGAGCAGTTCTTC.

This clonotype was counted many times. V is TRBV5-1 and J is TRBJ2-6, with 9 bases aligning to TRBD1. From germline, CDR1 is SGHRS and CDR2 YFSETQ. Germline trimming cut 4 bases from V and 2 bases from J; bases unmatched to any gene: 13. This CDR3 spans 19 amino acids. CDR3 in amino acids: CASSLNPGQGGTGANVLTF. The CDR3 nucleotides read TGCGCCAGCAGCCTCAATCCGGGACAGGGCGGAACTGGGGCCAACGTCCTGACTTTC.

This clonotype was counted ten times or more. V usage is TRBV24-1 and J usage is TRBJ2-1; D ambiguous. V was clipped by 0 bases and J by 5 bases, with 1 base between them. The CDR3 runs to 12 residues. Germline V lookup: CDR1 KGHDR, CDR2 SFDVKD. This CDR3 is CATSDLHNEQFF. Written as DNA, the CDR3 is TGTGCCACCAGTGATTTGCACAATGAGCAGTTCTTC.

Ten or more counts support this clonotype. The CDR3 bases are TGTGCCAGCAGCTTGGTACCGGACAGCGGCTTCGCTTTCTTT. It encodes CASSLVPDSGFAFF. The V gene is TRBV5-5, the J gene TRBJ1-1, with D perhaps matching TRBD1 (6 bases). Germline V gene lookup returns CDR1 SGHKS and CDR2 YYEKEE (reference sequence). This CDR3 has 14 amino acids. V lost 0 bases to trimming and J lost 11 bases, with 17 bases between them.

This clonotype was found many times. J is TRBJ2-3 and V is TRBV12-3 or TRBV12-4, with TRBD1 matching over 8 bases. This CDR3 comprises 14 residues. V lost 6 bases, J lost 2 bases, and 4 bases stayed unmatched. CDR3 in DNA: TGTGCCAGCAGCCGACAGGGGTTCACAGATACGCAGTATTTT. Encoded protein: CASSRQGFTDTQYF.

This clonotype was counted ten times or more. The V gene is TRBV18, the J gene TRBJ2-5, with D possibly being TRBD1 (6 bases). The V and J ends lost 2 bases and 5 bases respectively, with 9 bases between them. This CDR3 is built from 13 residues. Germline assignment: CDR1 KGHSH and CDR2 LQKENI. The CDR3 DNA sequence: TGTGCCAGCTCACCAACAGGGATGGAGACCCAGTACTTC. This codes for CASSPTGMETQYF.

This clonotype showed up many times. This chain joins TRBV20-1 and TRBJ2-5, with 8 bases aligning to TRBD2. With 0 bases clipped from V and 6 bases from J, the junction kept 12 bases outside the gene matches. The germline V gene encodes CDR1 DFQATT and CDR2 SNEGSKA (reference sequence). The CDR3 extends over 16 amino acids. This chain's CDR3 is CSARDSREASTKTQYF. DNA for the CDR3: TGCAGTGCTAGAGATTCGCGGGAGGCCTCAACCAAGACCCAGTACTTC.

This clonotype was seen at least ten times. This chain connects TRBV7-9 to TRBJ1-1; D unclear. Germline V gives CDR1 SEHNR, CDR2 FQNEAQ (reference sequence). V was trimmed by 6 bases and J by 2 bases, leaving 7 bases between them. The CDR3 runs to 12 residues. For the CDR3, the DNA is TGTGCCAGCAGGACGTATAACACTGAAGCTTTCTTT. This translates into CASRTYNTEAFF.

This clonotype appeared a few times. The chain links TRBV12-3 or TRBV12-4 to TRBJ1-2; D uncertain. V gave up 6 bases and J gave up 1 base, with 9 bases separating them. The CDR3 loop spans 13 amino acids. This CDR3 is CASSLSLNYGYTF. The CDR3, as DNA: TGTGCCAGCAGCCTGAGTCTTAACTATGGCTACACCTTC.

This clonotype was observed many times. A much more abundant neighbour one base away suggests this may be a read error. The chain is built from TRBV29-1 and TRBJ2-2; D ambiguous. Germline V lookup: CDR1 SQVTM, CDR2 ANQGSEA. The CDR3 is 12 amino acids. The V and J ends lost 4 bases and 5 bases respectively, with 8 bases between them. The DNA for the CDR3 is TGCAGCGTTGTTACTGGGACCGGGGAGCTGTTTTTT. Its protein product is CSVVTGTGELFF.

Ten or more counts support this clonotype. J is TRBJ1-1 and V is TRBV20-1; TRBD1 aligns across 10 bases. V dropped 5 bases and J dropped 0; count of bases not matched to a gene: 9. The germline V gene has CDR1 DFQATT and CDR2 SNEGSKA (reference sequence). CDR3 length equals 16 residues. CDR3 loop: CSALPGTGDVNTEAFF. The CDR3 DNA sequence: TGCAGTGCTCTACCCGGGACAGGGGACGTGAACACTGAAGCTTTCTTT.

This clonotype was picked up many times. The chain is built from TRBV2 and TRBJ2-5; D is possibly TRBD2 (5 bases). The V end was cut by 4 bases, the J end by 5 bases, with 17 bases between. There are 15 residues in the CDR3. The V gene's germline CDR1 is SNHLY and CDR2 FYNNEI. The DNA of the CDR3 is TGTGCCAGCAGTGCGGAGGTGGGGTCCGGCGAGACCCAGTACTTC. It translates to CASSAEVGSGETQYF.

This clonotype appeared many times. The chain is built from TRBV6-2 or TRBV6-3 and TRBJ2-4; D gene ambiguous. V was clipped by 4 bases and J by 5 bases, with 15 bases between them. The germline CDR1 and CDR2 sequences are MNHEY and SVGEGT. The CDR3 has 15 amino acids. This CDR3 is CASSSHSRFENIQYF. CDR3 DNA sequence: TGTGCCAGCAGTTCTCATAGCAGGTTCGAAAACATTCAGTACTTC.

Many counts were recorded for this clonotype. The chain carries TRBV7-9 and TRBJ2-3; D is ambiguous. The CDR3 is 15 amino acids. The ends were cut back, 3 bases at V and 2 bases at J, with 12 bases in the middle. Germline V gene sequence: CDR1 SEHNR, CDR2 FQNEAQ (reference sequence). This CDR3 reads CASSFEEPLTDTQYF. CDR3 DNA sequence: TGTGCCAGCAGCTTCGAGGAACCTCTCACAGATACGCAGTATTTT. The full variable domain, its missing parts supplied by reference TRBV7-9 and TRBJ2-3, is DTGVSQNPRHKITKRGQNVTFRCDPISEHNRLYWYRQTLGQGPEFLTYFQNEAQLEKSRLLSDRFSAERPKGSFSTLEIQRTEQGDSAMYLCASSFEEPLTDTQYFGPGTRLTVL.

The table lists this clonotype with many counts. This sequence joins TRBV25-1 and TRBJ1-1; a possible D gene is TRBD1 (6 bases). Trimming shortened V by 8 bases and J by 5 bases, and 21 bases separated the two germline ends. Germline V gene data show CDR1 as MGHDK and CDR2 as SYGVNS. The CDR3 has 15 residues. The CDR3 DNA is TGTGCCAGCGCCGCGAGCGGGGGCGTTTTGACTGAAGCTTTCTTT. This translates into CASAASGGVLTEAFF. Based on the CDR3 plus reference TRBV25-1 and TRBJ1-1, the full variable domain is EADIYQTPRYLVIGTGKKITLECSQTMGHDKMYWYQQDPGMELHLIHYSYGVNSTEKGDLSSESTVSRIRTEHFPLTLESARPSHTSQYLCASAASGGVLTEAFFGQGTRLTVV.

This clonotype has a count of ten or more. The rearrangement links TRBV20-1 to TRBJ2-7; 10 positions agree with TRBD2. CDR1 DFQATT and CDR2 SNEGSKA come from the germline V gene (reference sequence). After removal of 6 bases from V and 3 bases from J, the junction contained 14 bases not matched to a gene. This CDR3 spans 16 amino acids. The CDR3 DNA follows: TGCAGTGCGAGGTTCCTAGCGGGAGCGGGTTTCTACGAGCAGTACTTC. Translated: CSARFLAGAGFYEQYF.

In this sample, this clonotype turned up many times. The chain joins TRBV20-1 to TRBJ1-6; tentatively, D is TRBD1 (5 bases). V lost 1 base and J lost 0, with 7 bases in between. CDR1 is DFQATT and CDR2 is SNEGSKA in the germline V gene (reference sequence). The CDR3 loop spans 15 amino acids. CDR3 in amino acids: CSARAGSSYNSPLHF. The CDR3 nucleotides read TGCAGTGCTAGAGCAGGGAGCTCCTATAATTCACCCCTCCACTTT.

This clonotype was counted at least ten times. This chain connects TRBV5-1 to TRBJ2-1, with 9 bases that match TRBD2. J was trimmed by 6 bases and V by 0 bases; bases with no gene match: 13. Germline assignment: CDR1 SGHRS and CDR2 YFSETQ. The CDR3 is 18 amino acids. CDR3 sequence (DNA): TGCGCCAGCAGCTTGGCCGTCGCGGGGGGGCCAGTGGTCAATGAGCAGTTCTTC. This sequence encodes CASSLAVAGGPVVNEQFF. Looking up the rest from reference TRBV5-1 and TRBJ2-1 gives the full variable domain: KAGVTQTPRYLIKTRGQQVTLSCSPISGHRSVSWYQQTPGQGLQFLFEYFSETQRNKGNFPGRFSGRQFSNSRSEMNVSTLELGDSALYLCASSLAVAGGPVVNEQFFGPGTRLTVL.

This clonotype showed up just a few times. This chain uses TRBV6-2 or TRBV6-3 with TRBJ2-1; TRBD2 matches at 10 bases. The germline CDR1 and CDR2 sequences are MNHEY and SVGEGT. The CDR3 is made up of 15 amino acids. Unmatched junction bases numbered 7, after V lost 7 bases and J lost 4 bases. The CDR3: CASTKGLAVYNEQFF. The CDR3 nucleotides read TGTGCCAGCACCAAAGGACTAGCGGTATACAATGAGCAGTTCTTC.

This clonotype occurred many times. The chain joins TRBV20-1 to TRBJ2-4; the D gene is possibly TRBD1 (6 bases). In germline, CDR1 is DFQATT, CDR2 SNEGSKA (reference sequence). CDR3 length: 13 amino acids. Trimming shortened V by 5 bases and J by 12 bases, and 20 bases separated the two germline ends. CDR3 in amino acids: CSASGTPRKAQYF. The CDR3 DNA reads as TGCAGTGCTTCCGGGACACCGAGAAAGGCTCAGTACTTC.

This clonotype was counted at least ten times. The rearrangement links TRBV5-1 to TRBJ1-1; 7 bases fit TRBD1. CDR3 length: 14 residues. V lost 4 bases to trimming and J lost 0 bases; unmatched junction nucleotides: 3. The germline V gene has CDR1 SGHRS and CDR2 YFSETQ. The CDR3 nucleotides are TGCGCCAGCAGCCTGGACAGGATGAACACTGAAGCTTTCTTT. Its translation is CASSLDRMNTEAFF.

This clonotype was seen a handful of times. The chain employs TRBV6-5 and TRBJ2-1, with 8 positions matching TRBD2. V shed 10 bases and J 0 bases; nucleotides not matched to a gene: 2. Germline CDR1 and CDR2: MNHEY and SVGAGI. This CDR3 has 13 residues. The CDR3 is CATGTSSYNEQFF. CDR3 nucleotides: TGTGCCACTGGGACTAGCTCCTACAATGAGCAGTTCTTC.

This clonotype has at least ten counts. The chain is built from TRBV5-1 and TRBJ2-1; the D is unclear. With 1 base removed from V and 5 bases from J, the gap between germline ends came to 10 bases. This CDR3 is built from 14 residues. CDR1 SGHRS and CDR2 YFSETQ come from the germline V gene. The CDR3 DNA follows: TGCGCCAGCAGCTTGCAACCAGGCGACAATGAGCAGTTCTTC. This gives the protein CASSLQPGDNEQFF.

This clonotype occurred many times. DNA for the CDR3: TGTGCCAGCAGCTCCCCCGGGGGGCCGTTCAATGAGCAGTTCTTC. Its translation: CASSSPGGPFNEQFF. The genes are TRBV7-3 and TRBJ2-1; the D gene is possibly TRBD2 (7 bases). CDR3 size: 15 residues. Germline V CDR1 and CDR2: SGHTA, FQGTGA. Trimming cost V 4 bases and J 6 bases, with 16 bases left between them.

This clonotype was seen ten or more times. J is TRBJ1-2 and V is TRBV18; 7 bases agree with TRBD1. V was pared by 3 bases and J by 0 bases, with 1 base of the junction left unmatched. This CDR3 spans 14 amino acids. The germline V gene encodes CDR1 KGHSH and CDR2 LQKENI. CDR3 DNA: TGTGCCAGCTCACCCGACAGGGCTAACTATGGCTACACCTTC. Translation: CASSPDRANYGYTF.

This clonotype was found a few times. V gene TRBV12-3 or TRBV12-4 combines with J gene TRBJ2-7; 7 bases align to TRBD1. This CDR3 region has 15 residues. V dropped 2 bases and J dropped 3; count of bases not matched to a gene: 7. As DNA, the CDR3 is TGTGCCAGCAGTTTAAGGCCGGGACAGCGCTACGAGCAGTACTTC. It encodes CASSLRPGQRYEQYF.

This clonotype was counted many times. This chain connects TRBV4-1 to TRBJ1-1; D remains unclear. Deletions cut 0 bases from V and 5 bases from J, with 10 bases between. There are 14 residues in the CDR3. Per germline, CDR1 MGHRA and CDR2 YSYEKL. The CDR3 nucleotides read TGCGCCAGCAGCCAAGATGGACGGGGTACTGAAGCTTTCTTT. Translating it yields CASSQDGRGTEAFF.

This clonotype showed up just a few times. The chain employs TRBV7-9 and TRBJ2-3, with 14 bases lining up with TRBD2. The CDR3 has 18 amino acids. V lost 4 bases and J lost 3; bases outside the gene matches: 9. Germline lookup yields CDR1 SEHNR and CDR2 FQNEAQ (reference sequence). As DNA, the CDR3 is TGTGCCAGCAGCTCATCCTCCCGACTAGCGGGAGGGACAGATACGCAGTATTTT. This translates into CASSSSSRLAGGTDTQYF.